The T cell receptor (beta chain) under discussion was sequenced for a study of blood T cell repertoires in COVID-19. Study background: Both acute and convalescent COVID-19 samples were obtained from the United States, Italy and Spain. In each case, the material was cDNA or gDNA derived from T cells, B-cell-depleted T cells, or PBMCs.

Study processing details: Reference gene primers were amplified, and this amplification served to estimate nucleated cell counts. Profiling relied on immunoSEQ multiplex PCR, and the TCRdb table lists in-frame clones only, not all of them. The D gene and trimming were derived from the DNA, and the V and J assignments and clone size from that table. Of roughly 140,000 clones listed, around 84% were seen once; the top ten hold 8% to 9%. One Seattle source followed patients from active infection through their disease course. The V gene lost 5 bases and the J gene lost 7 bases, with 20 bases spanning the gap. This CDR3 is built from 15 residues. Germline V gene data show CDR1 as LNHDA and CDR2 as SQIVND (reference sequence).

The sequence derives from a woman aged 55-70 years with COVID-19, enrolled during active disease. The sample comprised peripheral blood. The J gene is TRBJ1-2, the V gene TRBV19; D gene uncertain. This CDR3 reads CASSGGTLGYGGYTF. CDR3 sequence (DNA): TGTGCCAGTAGTGGAGGAACGTTAGGTTATGGTGGCTACACCTTC.